The 22 T cell receptor beta chains given below trace back to one sample, sequenced in a study of blood T cell repertoires in COVID-19. TCRdb's table, derived via immunoSEQ multiplex PCR, lists solely in-frame clones and lacks some. Of about 250,000 clones listed, roughly four fifths were seen once; the top ten hold about 10%. The sample comprised peripheral blood. The source is a man older than 75 with acute or convalescent COVID-19.

V gene TRBV19 combines with J gene TRBJ1-5; the match to TRBD1 covers 9 bases. CDR3 length: 15 amino acids. Germline CDR1 and CDR2: LNHDA and SQIVND (reference sequence). The junction had 7 bases not matched to a gene; V was cut back by 6 bases and J by 4 bases. The CDR3 DNA sequence: TGTGCCAGTAGACCGACCGGGACAGGGAATCAGCCCCAGCATTTT. It encodes CASRPTGTGNQPQHF.

V and J are TRBV6-5 and TRBJ1-1, with D maybe TRBD1 (6 bases). Deletions cut 4 bases from V and 9 bases from J, with 15 bases between. The CDR3 spans 13 residues. Germline V gene data show CDR1 as MNHEY and CDR2 as SVGAGI. The CDR3 coding sequence is TGTGCCAGCAGTTTCCTCGGGACACGAAAAGCTTTCTTT. Protein sequence: CASSFLGTRKAFF.

The CDR3 DNA sequence: TGTGCCAGCAGTTACTCGGGACAGGGGGCTCGAGGCTACACCTTC. It translates to CASSYSGQGARGYTF. This chain uses TRBV6-5 with TRBJ1-2; 12 bases map to TRBD1. Germline CDR1 MNHEY, CDR2 SVGAGI. Unmatched junction bases numbered 4, after V lost 0 bases and J lost 8 bases. The CDR3 is made up of 15 amino acids.

The chain employs TRBV6-5 and TRBJ1-4; D is undetermined. The CDR3 length is 16 residues. Germline CDR1 and CDR2: MNHEY and SVGAGI. The V end lost 1 base, the J end lost 0 bases, and 9 bases lay between the germline ends. The CDR3 loop reads CASSYLNRPTNEKLFF. The CDR3 nucleotides read TGTGCCAGCAGTTACTTGAACAGACCAACTAATGAAAAACTGTTTTTT.

V usage is TRBV20-1 and J usage is TRBJ2-3; no clear D gene. The CDR3 is made up of 18 amino acids. Germline V gene data show CDR1 as DFQATT and CDR2 as SNEGSKA (reference sequence). V was pared by 3 bases and J by 4 bases, with 26 bases between. The CDR3 is CSASYFALTPISADTQYF. The DNA of the CDR3 is TGCAGTGCTAGTTACTTCGCCCTCACCCCTATTAGTGCAGATACGCAGTATTTT.

In DNA form, the CDR3 reads TGTGCCAGCAGTGAAGTGCAACTAGCGGGATACACAGATACGCAGTATTTT. This codes for CASSEVQLAGYTDTQYF. The chain carries TRBV6-1 and TRBJ2-3, with TRBD2 matching 10 bases. CDR1 is MNHNS and CDR2 is SASEGT in the germline V gene. V shed 1 base and J 2 bases; nucleotides not matched to a gene: 6. The CDR3 totals 17 residues.

This clone was seen a handful of times. The V call is TRBV5-5, the J call TRBJ1-5; no reliable D call. V was cut by 3 bases and J by 10 bases, with 14 bases left in between. The CDR3 totals 13 residues. CDR1 and CDR2 from the germline V gene are SGHKS and YYEKEE (reference sequence). CDR3 nucleotide sequence: TGTGCCAGCAGCTCTGACATCGAACAACCCCAGCATTTT. Residues: CASSSDIEQPQHF.

This chain links TRBV3-1 (or the pseudogene TRBV3-2) with TRBJ1-1; D is unresolved. Per the germline V gene, CDR1 is LGHDT and CDR2 is YNNKEL (reference sequence). CDR3 size: 13 residues. V was pared by 4 bases and J by 8 bases, with 14 bases between. The CDR3 sequence: CASSRRNRWEAFF. The CDR3 nucleotides read TGTGCCAGCAGCCGCAGGAACCGCTGGGAAGCTTTCTTT.

The sample holds a few counts of this clone. The chain has TRBV19 and TRBJ1-6, with TRBD1 as a possible D gene (6 bases). The CDR3 is 17 amino acids. Trimming shortened V by 4 bases and J by 4 bases, and 17 bases separated the two germline ends. Germline-derived CDR1 and CDR2 are LNHDA and SQIVND (reference sequence). The CDR3 region has the DNA TGTGCCAGTAGTAGTTCCCGGGCGCAGGGGTATAATTCACCCCTCCACTTT. Translated: CASSSSRAQGYNSPLHF.

V and J are TRBV7-9 and TRBJ2-7; possibly TRBD2 for D (5 bases). Germline V gene lookup returns CDR1 SEHNR and CDR2 FQNEAQ (reference sequence). CDR3 length: 14 amino acids. Trimming left V 6 bases short and J 0 bases short, with 12 bases between. Written as DNA, the CDR3 is TGTGCCAGCAGACCATATGGGAGCTCCTACGAGCAGTACTTC. It translates to CASRPYGSSYEQYF.

This rearrangement joins TRBV3-1 (or the pseudogene TRBV3-2) to TRBJ1-4; TRBD1 aligns across 7 bases. CDR1 and CDR2 (germline): LGHDT, YNNKEL (reference sequence). Losses at the gene ends were 5 bases for V and 7 bases for J; bases not matched to a gene: 7. This CDR3 region has 14 residues. The CDR3 loop is CASSSDRWGEKLFF. The CDR3 DNA reads as TGTGCCAGCAGCTCGGACAGGTGGGGTGAAAAACTGTTTTTT.

The chain is built from TRBV18 and TRBJ2-7, with a possible D match to TRBD2 (7 bases). This CDR3 is 16 amino acids long. V was shortened by 2 bases and J by 0 bases, with 14 bases between the two germline ends. Germline V lookup: CDR1 KGHSH, CDR2 LQKENI. As DNA, the CDR3 is TGTGCCAGCTCACCAGGGGGGGGGACATCCTCCTACGAGCAGTACTTC. Protein sequence: CASSPGGGTSSYEQYF.

J is TRBJ1-4 and V is TRBV10-2, with D perhaps TRBD1 (5 bases). Deletions cut 2 bases from V and 3 bases from J, with 7 bases between. Germline CDR1 reads WSHSY; CDR2 reads SAAADI. This CDR3 spans 14 amino acids. The CDR3 coding sequence is TGCGCCAGCAGTGAGCCAGGGTCTAATGAAAAACTGTTTTTT. Amino acid sequence: CASSEPGSNEKLFF.

The chain employs TRBV6-5 and TRBJ1-6, with D possibly TRBD1 on 6 matching bases. Germline V gene data show CDR1 as MNHEY and CDR2 as SVGAGI. CDR3 length: 14 amino acids. V dropped 6 bases and J dropped 5 bases, with 11 bases sitting between them. CDR3 region: CASSQTGNNSPLHF. The CDR3 DNA is TGTGCCAGCAGCCAGACAGGAAATAATTCACCCCTCCACTTT.

The V call is TRBV7-3, the J call TRBJ2-5; TRBD2 is a possible D gene (6 bases). This CDR3 has 15 amino acids. CDR1 and CDR2 (germline): SGHTA, FQGTGA. V lost 2 bases, J lost 1 base, and 11 bases lay in between. The CDR3: CASSLFGRPQETQYF. The DNA of the CDR3 is TGTGCCAGCAGCTTATTCGGGAGACCCCAAGAGACCCAGTACTTC.

The rearrangement links TRBV18 to TRBJ2-5, with 7 bases fitting TRBD1. Germline lookup yields CDR1 KGHSH and CDR2 LQKENI. Losses at the gene ends were 8 bases for V and 1 base for J; bases not matched to a gene: 4. The length of the CDR3 is 13 residues. The CDR3 sequence is CASLGTAQETQYF. Here the CDR3 DNA reads TGTGCCAGCCTGGGGACAGCCCAAGAGACCCAGTACTTC.

The genes are TRBV11-2 and TRBJ2-7; D ambiguous. Germline lookup yields CDR1 SGHAT and CDR2 FQNNGV. This CDR3 region has 12 residues. Trimming removed 4 bases from V and 6 bases from J, with 10 bases in between. CDR3 DNA: TGTGCCAGCAGCTCTCCTACTTCCGAGCAGTACTTC. It codes for CASSSPTSEQYF.

This chain links TRBV7-2 with TRBJ2-3; D perhaps matches TRBD1 (6 bases). CDR3 length: 16 residues. CDR1 SGHTA and CDR2 FQGNSA come from the germline V gene. Trimming left V 1 base short and J 2 bases short, with 13 bases between. Written as DNA, the CDR3 is TGTGCCAGCAGCTTAGTTTCGTGGGGGCCCACAGATACGCAGTATTTT. Translating gives CASSLVSWGPTDTQYF.

The gene calls are TRBV5-6 and TRBJ1-1; possible D gene TRBD1, 5 bases. V was trimmed by 4 bases and J by 11 bases, leaving 15 bases between them. Germline CDR1 reads SGHDT; CDR2 reads YYEEEE. CDR3 length equals 12 residues. CDR3 DNA: TGTGCCAGCAGCCAACAGAGTTCAGGGGCTTTCTTT. It is translated as CASSQQSSGAFF.

This rearrangement joins TRBV5-1 to TRBJ1-4, with D tentatively TRBD1 (6 bases). CDR1 SGHRS and CDR2 YFSETQ come from the germline V gene. V was trimmed by 5 bases and J by 2 bases, leaving 13 bases between them. CDR3 length: 15 residues. The CDR3 protein is CASRSGQGTNEKLFF. The CDR3 nucleotides are TGCGCCAGCAGGTCCGGGCAGGGGACTAATGAAAAACTGTTTTTT.

The chain combines TRBV18 with TRBJ2-7; D is possibly TRBD1 (5 bases). Germline loops: CDR1 KGHSH, CDR2 LQKENI. The CDR3 totals 18 residues. V lost 6 bases to trimming and J lost 0 bases, with 24 bases between them. CDR3 DNA sequence: TGTGCCAGCTCCCAAGGGGCAAATGCAGGCAGGCACTCCTACGAGCAGTACTTC. Translated: CASSQGANAGRHSYEQYF.

This clone turned up a few times. The identical CDR3 is also encoded by other nucleotide sequences in the sample. The CDR3 DNA reads TGCGCCAGCAGCTTGGGACAGGGTTCCTACGAGCAGTACTTC. Amino acid sequence: CASSLGQGSYEQYF. The V and J genes are TRBV5-1 and TRBJ2-7; 7 bases map to TRBD1. Germline assignment: CDR1 SGHRS and CDR2 YFSETQ. CDR3 size: 14 residues. The V and J ends lost 0 bases and 1 base, in that order; junction bases with no gene match: 1.